This is a list of T cell receptor beta chains from one sample in a study of shared clonotypes between healthy human individuals. The assay was immunoSEQ multiplex PCR, and TCRdb's table has in-frame clones only and misses some. The sample yields some 600,000 clones, around 96% seen once. Sequencing was done on a sample of naive CD8+ T cells sorted from blood. These receptors came from a woman between 25 and 40 years old in good health. CDR3s include the opening cysteine and the closing phenylalanine or tryptophan.

J,V,CDR3
TRBJ2-5,TRBV27,CASSFGGQGHEETQYF
TRBJ1-5,TRBV29-1,CSVETGQGAFSNQPQHF
TRBJ1-5,TRBV2,CASSELYQPQHF
TRBJ2-3,TRBV5-8,CASSSGTGAGDTQYF
TRBJ2-7,TRBV15,CATSRLAGFGDEQYF
TRBJ2-5,TRBV11-2,CASSSGSAETQYF
TRBJ2-7,TRBV11-2,CASSLGSAGQPREQYF
TRBJ2-7,TRBV2,CASRPQTYEQYF
TRBJ1-2,TRBV2,CASSYLGGPDGYTF
TRBJ2-7,TRBV11-2,CASSLDRGSWYEQYF
TRBJ2-3,TRBV25-1,CASSEFPKTSGVTDTQYF
TRBJ2-1,TRBV19,CASSIRGSYNEQFF
TRBJ2-1,TRBV2,CARIRTSGSGVNEQFF
TRBJ2-7,TRBV7-9,CASSLGGRTEEYF
TRBJ1-1,TRBV6-1,CASSEVRKPMNTEAFF
TRBJ2-7,TRBV28,CASRRLTTGSYEQYF
TRBJ2-4,TRBV27,CASSYPDRNIQYF
TRBJ2-1,TRBV28,CASRPGGSEQFF
TRBJ2-1,TRBV5-5,CASSLDSVVDEQFF
TRBJ2-7,TRBV27,CASNGQGTYEQYF
TRBJ2-1,TRBV5-1,CASSLGLRLNNEQFF
TRBJ2-7,TRBV4-1,CASSQGGTESSYEQYF